This T cell receptor beta chain was captured by sequencing in a study of shared clonotypes between healthy human individuals. At the level of the study: The composition of the donors was a couple of women and a few men aged 18 to 49. Whole-study findings and limits: Sorted-subset sequencing, rarefaction showed, was incomplete despite large depth.

Using immunoSEQ multiplex PCR, the repertoire was profiled, and TCRdb retains in-frame clones only, with some absent. The repertoire holds a few hundred thousand clones, with about nine tenths as singletons. After removal of 5 bases from V and 4 bases from J, the junction contained 3 bases not matched to a gene. This CDR3 comprises 13 residues. Germline lookup yields CDR1 LNHDA and CDR2 SQIVND (reference sequence). For this clone: Its cognate antigen is unknown.

The receptor comes from a man aged 18 to 29 in good health. Material for sequencing was memory CD8+ T cells sorted from blood. The subset here: CD45RO+ cells pooled with CCR7-negative TemRA cells. This rearrangement joins TRBV19 to TRBJ2-7, with 9 bases aligning to TRBD1. CDR3 protein: CASSAGQGYEQYF. CDR3 coding DNA: TGTGCCAGTAGTGCCGGACAGGGGTACGAGCAGTACTTC.